The text below deals with one T cell receptor beta chain. The data were taken from a study of molecular identifiers for immune sequencing clone quantification. V was trimmed by 0 bases and J by 5 bases, leaving 13 bases between them. This CDR3 is built from 15 residues. Germline CDR1 is MGHRA and CDR2 is YSYEKL. Preparation of the bulk TCR libraries relied on previously described methods and listed TCR primers. TCRdb used MiXCR to reprocess the PCR reads, holding one entry per CDR3 protein. The table includes about 320,000 distinct CDR3 sequences, about 22% detected once. Sequenced material: naive CD8+ T cells from blood, with Jurkat cell RNA spiked in. Regarding subset: FACS-sorted CD8+CD4-CCR7+CD45RA+ naive T cells. This receptor was obtained from a human donor in good health. Some libraries in this study had Jurkat cell RNA spiked in. The chain combines TRBV4-1 with TRBJ1-1, with D unclear. Here the CDR3 DNA reads TGCGCCAGCAGCCAAGACGGTGGTGGGTGGACTGAAGCTTTCTTT. Translation: CASSQDGGGWTEAFF.